This record looks at one T cell receptor (beta chain) sequence and its context. As yet, its antigen is unknown. Profiling of TCR beta VDJ combinations and CDR3 sequences used genomic DNA as template. Each CDR3 protein is one row after TCRdb ran MiXCR on the reads. The sample includes about 98,000 distinct CDR3 sequences, roughly 70% of them seen just once. The data were taken from a study of CD8+CD57+ T cells in acquired aplastic anemia. Overall study context: Each DNA sample taken from sorted CD4+ and CD8+ cells came to approximately 3.3 ug on average.

CDR3 size: 15 residues. Trimming cost V 3 bases and J 3 bases, with 12 bases left between them. Per germline, CDR1 SGDLS and CDR2 YYNGEE. General study findings and limits: The number of CD8+ CDR3 sequences shared by patients and controls was approximately 31. Statistical testing detected no significant gap in CD8+ Simpson's diversity between patients and controls.

The sequenced patients had an expansion of CD8+CD57+ cells seen by flow cytometry. Among the patients, all had severe acquired aplastic anemia. This TCR was sampled from a human donor with aplastic anemia. Sequenced material: sorted CD4+, CD8+, or CD8+CD57+ T cells (not recorded which) from PBMCs. This rearrangement joins TRBV9 to TRBJ2-2; D could derive from TRBD1 or TRBD2 (7 bases each). In nucleotides, the CDR3 is TGTGCCAGCAGCGCGGGGGGACAGTACACCGGGGAGCTGTTTTTT. Protein sequence: CASSAGGQYTGELFF.